A single sample gave rise to the 27 T cell receptor beta chains below, sequenced in a study of T cells in Graves' hyperthyroidism and ophthalmopathy. Amplification of TCR beta CDR3 regions used RNA as the template. A first-round RT-PCR of the TCR CDR3 used the HTBI primer set. MiXCR, run by TCRdb on the multiplex PCR reads, gives a single entry per CDR3 protein. In the table there are 200,000 to 250,000 distinct CDR3 sequences, 15% to 20% of which are singletons. Sequenced material: blood. The receptor source for this set is a man in his fifties with Graves' hyperthyroidism.

This clonotype was seen many times. The V and J genes are TRBV6-2 or TRBV6-3 and TRBJ1-6, with D uncertain. There are 16 residues in the CDR3. Trimming left V 2 bases short and J 10 bases short, with 18 bases between. Germline CDR1 MNHEY, CDR2 SVGEGT. The CDR3 region has the DNA TGTGCCAGCAGTTACCCGACGGCGTTTACTTGGTCACCCCTCCACTTT. This sequence encodes CASSYPTAFTWSPLHF.

DNA for the CDR3: TGCGCCAGCAGCTGGACAGGGAACAGCGAGCAGTACTTC. Amino acids: CASSWTGNSEQYF. The chain employs TRBV5-1 and TRBJ2-7, with TRBD1 identical over 8 bases. V dropped 3 bases and J dropped 6; count of bases not matched to a gene: 5. Germline loops: CDR1 SGHRS, CDR2 YFSETQ. CDR3 length: 13 amino acids.

This clonotype appeared many times. The chain is built from TRBV30 and TRBJ2-3; 8 nucleotides match TRBD1. Germline V gene data show CDR1 as GTSNPN and CDR2 as SVGIG (reference sequence). Losses at the gene ends were 3 bases for V and 0 bases for J; bases not matched to a gene: 5. The CDR3 has 15 residues. CDR3 in DNA: TGTGCCTGGAGCAGGGGGCTGGGAAGCACAGATACGCAGTATTTT. Its translation is CAWSRGLGSTDTQYF.

There are many counts of this clonotype. The chain uses TRBV5-1 and TRBJ1-1, with D possibly TRBD1 on 5 matching bases. V was pared by 9 bases and J by 4 bases, with 19 bases between. Germline V gene data show CDR1 as SGHRS and CDR2 as YFSETQ. The CDR3 runs 14 residues. This chain's CDR3 is CATKTRVSSTEAFF. CDR3 nucleotides: TGCGCCACTAAAACCAGGGTGTCGAGCACTGAAGCTTTCTTT.

In this sample, this clonotype turned up once. The chain combines TRBV6-5 with TRBJ2-2; D uncertain. This CDR3 has 14 amino acids. Trimming stripped 1 base from V and 4 bases from J, with 7 bases between. Germline CDR1 MNHEY, CDR2 SVGAGI. Written as DNA, the CDR3 is TGTGCCAGCAGTTACTTCGGATCCACCGGGGAGCTGTTTTTT. As protein: CASSYFGSTGELFF.

The gene calls are TRBV19 and TRBJ1-1; D unclear. CDR1 is LNHDA, CDR2 SQIVND, per germline (reference sequence). The CDR3 sequence is 13 residues long. V lost 3 bases, J lost 6 bases, and 11 bases lay in between. The CDR3 DNA follows: TGTGCCAGTAGTATTTGGCGGGCGCCTGAAGCTTTCTTT. This encodes CASSIWRAPEAFF.

The CDR3 bases are TGTGCCAGTAGTAAACGGACAGCGAACACTGAAGCTTTCTTT. Residues: CASSKRTANTEAFF. V usage is TRBV19 and J usage is TRBJ1-1; D perhaps matches TRBD1 (6 bases). Trimming shortened V by 4 bases and J by 1 base, and 10 bases separated the two germline ends. Germline CDR1 is LNHDA and CDR2 is SQIVND (reference sequence). CDR3 length: 14 residues.

This clonotype was picked up a small number of times. This rearrangement joins TRBV28 to TRBJ1-6; D may be TRBD1 (5 bases). This CDR3 contains 16 residues. Germline loops: CDR1 MDHEN, CDR2 SYDVKM. Trimming cost V 3 bases and J 9 bases, with 18 bases left between them. CDR3 coding DNA: TGTGCCAGCAGTTTTGCAGGGAGCCTCCTAATTTCACCCCTCCACTTT. It translates to CASSFAGSLLISPLHF.

This clonotype was detected many times. DNA of the CDR3: TGTGCCAGCAGTTCGGGTAGCTCTGGGGCCAACGTCCTGACTTTC. Translating gives CASSSGSSGANVLTF. The chain joins TRBV12-3 or TRBV12-4 to TRBJ2-6; D is undetermined. Trimming took 4 bases from V and 0 from J, leaving 7 bases between them. CDR3 length equals 15 residues.

This clonotype was seen a handful of times. The chain joins TRBV29-1 to TRBJ2-3; D unresolved. The CDR3 consists of 11 residues. The V gene's germline CDR1 is SQVTM and CDR2 ANQGSEA. With 4 bases removed from V and 6 bases from J, the gap between germline ends came to 8 bases. The CDR3 loop is CSVGDADTQYF. CDR3 DNA: TGCAGCGTTGGAGACGCGGATACGCAGTATTTT.

With regard to this clonotype: A much larger clone lies one base from this, so it may be a read error. The chain is built from TRBV12-3 or TRBV12-4 and TRBJ2-2; either TRBD1 or TRBD2 may fit D (5 bases each). The CDR3 is 14 residues long. The CDR3 loop reads CASSFSGTTGELSF. DNA of the CDR3: TGTGCCAGCAGTTTCTCAGGGACCACCGGGGAGCTGTCTTTT.

This clonotype showed up many times. This chain links TRBV3-1 with TRBJ2-2, with a weak D call TRBD2 (6 bases). The germline CDR1 and CDR2 sequences are LGHDT and YNNKEL (reference sequence). Trimming removed 2 bases at V and 7 bases at J, with 20 bases between. The CDR3 covers 17 residues. The CDR3 DNA reads TGTGCCAGCAGCCAACACGGGACTGGTCTTCCGGGCGGGGAGCTGTTTTTT. It codes for CASSQHGTGLPGGELFF. Full variable domain (missing parts from reference TRBV3-1 and TRBJ2-2): DTAVSQTPKYLVTQMGNDKSIKCEQNLGHDTMYWYKQDSKKFLKIMFSYNNKELIINETVPNRFSPKSPDKAHLNLHINSLELGDSAVYFCASSQHGTGLPGGELFFGEGSRLTVL.

This sequence joins TRBV11-2 and TRBJ1-3, with a possible D match to TRBD1 (6 bases). This CDR3 is built from 17 residues. V lost 3 bases, J lost 0 bases, and 15 bases lay in between. From germline, CDR1 is SGHAT and CDR2 FQNNGV. The DNA of the CDR3 is TGTGCCAGCAGCTTGGCCGGGACACCATTCTCTGGAAACACCATATATTTT. This sequence encodes CASSLAGTPFSGNTIYF.

Regarding this clonotype: This sequence may be a read error, since a much larger clone differs from it by one base. This chain joins TRBV18 and TRBJ2-4, with a tentative D call TRBD1 (5 bases). Germline V gene sequence: CDR1 KGHSH, CDR2 LQKENI. The CDR3 has 13 residues. The CDR3 DNA reads TGTGTCAGCTCACCGGAACAGGAAAACATTCAGTACTTC. Translating it yields CVSSPEQENIQYF.

The V gene is TRBV7-3, the J gene TRBJ2-1; TRBD2 is a possible D gene (6 bases). Germline V gene data show CDR1 as SGHTA and CDR2 as FQGTGA. This CDR3 has 14 residues. V lost 5 bases, J lost 4 bases, and 12 bases lay in between. The CDR3 DNA follows: TGTGCCAGCAGCCCCCATAGCGGATACAATGAGCAGTTCTTC. Protein product: CASSPHSGYNEQFF.

This clonotype came up a few times. This chain connects TRBV9 to TRBJ2-5, with TRBD1 identical over 7 bases. Germline assignment: CDR1 SGDLS and CDR2 YYNGEE. The CDR3 contains 15 residues. V lost 4 bases and J lost 1; bases outside the gene matches: 7. CDR3 nucleotide sequence: TGTGCCAGCAGCATAGACAGGGCTCCCCAAGAGACCCAGTACTTC. It codes for CASSIDRAPQETQYF.

This clonotype has just a few counts. V is TRBV5-1 and J is TRBJ2-2; 10 nucleotides align to TRBD2. CDR3 length: 16 amino acids. The V gene end was trimmed by 4 bases and the J gene end by 0 bases; junction bases not matched to a gene: 3. Germline CDR1 reads SGHRS; CDR2 reads YFSETQ. The CDR3 sequence: CASSLLAGTNTGELFF. Here the CDR3 DNA reads TGCGCCAGCAGCCTACTAGCGGGGACGAACACCGGGGAGCTGTTTTTT.

The CDR3 reads CASSWDSRDHEQFF. The CDR3 nucleotides read TGTGCCAGCAGCTGGGACTCGCGGGATCATGAGCAGTTCTTC. The chain couples TRBV2 to TRBJ2-1; D is perhaps TRBD2 (6 bases). Trimming shortened V by 6 bases and J by 8 bases, and 17 bases separated the two germline ends. Per the germline V gene, CDR1 is SNHLY and CDR2 is FYNNEI. The CDR3 loop spans 14 amino acids.

This clonotype appeared many times. V gene TRBV24-1 combines with J gene TRBJ2-7; tentatively, D is TRBD1 (7 bases). The CDR3 consists of 15 residues. Deletions cut 2 bases from V and 7 bases from J, with 17 bases between. The germline V gene has CDR1 KGHDR and CDR2 SFDVKD. The CDR3 sequence: CATSDSAGGMWEQYF. The CDR3 DNA sequence: TGTGCCACCAGTGATTCGGCAGGGGGGATGTGGGAGCAGTACTTC.

The chain combines TRBV13 with TRBJ2-7, with a possible D match to TRBD1 (6 bases). Germline assignment: CDR1 PRHDT and CDR2 FYEKMQ (reference sequence). This CDR3 contains 15 residues. Deletions cut 4 bases from V and 0 bases from J, with 13 bases between. For the CDR3, the DNA is TGTGCCAGCAGCTCCCGACAGGAAAACTCCTACGAGCAGTACTTC. It is translated as CASSSRQENSYEQYF.

This chain uses TRBV6-5 with TRBJ2-2, with TRBD2 matching 14 bases. The ends lost 4 bases at V and 2 bases at J; junction bases unmatched: 9. Per germline, CDR1 MNHEY and CDR2 SVGAGI. The CDR3 contains 19 residues. In DNA form, the CDR3 reads TGTGCCAGCAGTTGGCGAGGGACTAGCGGGAGTAGAAACACCGGGGAGCTGTTTTTT. It translates to CASSWRGTSGSRNTGELFF.

This clonotype was seen many times. This chain connects TRBV10-1 to TRBJ2-7, with 9 bases aligning to TRBD2. The J segment lost 6 bases and the V segment lost 0 bases, leaving 6 bases of the junction unmatched. This CDR3 contains 15 residues. Germline V gene data show CDR1 as WNHNN and CDR2 as SYGVQD (reference sequence). CDR3 loop: CASSESTAGGVEQYF. The CDR3 DNA sequence: TGCGCCAGCAGTGAGTCGACCGCGGGAGGGGTCGAGCAGTACTTC.

This CDR3 reads CASSGAGDYNEQFF. The CDR3 DNA follows: TGTGCCAGTAGTGGGGCGGGGGACTACAATGAGCAGTTCTTC. The J gene is TRBJ2-1, the V gene TRBV19; 7 bases are a match to TRBD2. CDR1 and CDR2 from the germline V gene are LNHDA and SQIVND (reference sequence). Germline trimming cut 5 bases from V and 3 bases from J; bases unmatched to any gene: 4. This CDR3 spans 14 amino acids. Supplemented by reference TRBV19 and TRBJ2-1, the full variable domain reads DGGITQSPKYLFRKEGQNVTLSCEQNLNHDAMYWYRQDPGQGLRLIYYSQIVNDFQKGDIAEGYSVSREKKESFPLTVTSAQKNPTAFYLCASSGAGDYNEQFFGPGTRLTVL.

This clonotype was found many times. The chain uses TRBV20-1 and TRBJ2-2; TRBD2 matches at 10 bases. The CDR3 runs 17 residues. Trimming removed 1 base from V and 4 bases from J; junction bases left unmatched: 9. Germline assignment: CDR1 DFQATT and CDR2 SNEGSKA (reference sequence). This chain's CDR3 is CSARVPSGRALTGELFF. Written as DNA, the CDR3 is TGCAGTGCTAGAGTCCCGAGCGGGAGGGCCCTCACCGGGGAGCTGTTTTTT.

This clonotype was picked up a small number of times. The chain couples TRBV15 to TRBJ1-4; D is ambiguous. CDR3 length: 15 residues. Germline-derived CDR1 and CDR2 are LNHNV and YYDKDF (reference sequence). Trimming took 0 bases from V and 4 from J, leaving 9 bases between them. In DNA form, the CDR3 reads TGTGCCACCAGCAGAGATAGAGGATTTAATGAAAAACTGTTTTTT. Its translation: CATSRDRGFNEKLFF.

Details on this clonotype: Possible read error: a much larger clone is one base away. As the CDR3 is not closed by the conserved phenylalanine or tryptophan, this likely results from a read error. The chain joins TRBV2 to TRBJ2-1; a possible D gene is TRBD2 (6 bases). Germline V gives CDR1 SNHLY, CDR2 FYNNEI. Trimming removed 4 bases at V and 4 bases at J, with 14 bases between. There are 15 residues in the CDR3. The CDR3 sequence is CASSVTSGPYNEQFL. CDR3 in DNA: TGTGCCAGCAGTGTCACGAGCGGGCCGTACAATGAGCAGTTCCTC.

This clonotype was seen a handful of times. V and J are TRBV7-9 and TRBJ1-1; no clear D. CDR3 length: 17 residues. Germline lookup yields CDR1 SEHNR and CDR2 FQNEAQ (reference sequence). V shed 6 bases and J shed 3 bases, with 23 bases lying between them. The CDR3 sequence: CASSPRWKGPRDTEAFF. The CDR3 DNA sequence: TGTGCCAGCAGTCCTAGATGGAAGGGCCCCAGAGACACTGAAGCTTTCTTT. The entire variable domain, with the rest obtained from reference TRBV7-9 and TRBJ1-1, is as follows: DTGVSQNPRHKITKRGQNVTFRCDPISEHNRLYWYRQTLGQGPEFLTYFQNEAQLEKSRLLSDRFSAERPKGSFSTLEIQRTEQGDSAMYLCASSPRWKGPRDTEAFFGQGTRLTVV.